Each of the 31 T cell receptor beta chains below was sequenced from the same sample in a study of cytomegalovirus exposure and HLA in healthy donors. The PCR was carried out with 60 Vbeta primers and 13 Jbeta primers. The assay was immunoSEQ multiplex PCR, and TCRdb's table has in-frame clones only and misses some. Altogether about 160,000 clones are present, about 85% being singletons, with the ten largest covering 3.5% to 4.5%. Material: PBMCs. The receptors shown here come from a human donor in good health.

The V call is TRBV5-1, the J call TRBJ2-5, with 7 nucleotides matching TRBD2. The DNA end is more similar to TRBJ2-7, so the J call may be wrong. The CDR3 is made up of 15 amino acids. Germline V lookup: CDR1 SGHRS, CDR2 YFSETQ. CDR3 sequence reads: CASSWTGGGSSEQYF. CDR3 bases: TGCGCCAGCAGCTGGACGGGGGGAGGTTCTTCCGAGCAGTACTTC.

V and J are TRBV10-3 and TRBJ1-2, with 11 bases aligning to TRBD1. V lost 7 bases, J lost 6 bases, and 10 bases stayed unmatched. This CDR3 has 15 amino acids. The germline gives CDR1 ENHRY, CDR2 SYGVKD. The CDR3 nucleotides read TGTGCCATCACCCTTGGACAGGGGGCTGGGAATGGCTACACCTTC. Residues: CAITLGQGAGNGYTF.

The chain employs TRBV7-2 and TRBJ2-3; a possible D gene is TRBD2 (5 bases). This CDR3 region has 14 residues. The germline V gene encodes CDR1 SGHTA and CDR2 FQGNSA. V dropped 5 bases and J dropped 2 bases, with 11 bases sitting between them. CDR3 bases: TGTGCCAGCAGCCGCGGACTTTACACAGATACGCAGTATTTT. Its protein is CASSRGLYTDTQYF.

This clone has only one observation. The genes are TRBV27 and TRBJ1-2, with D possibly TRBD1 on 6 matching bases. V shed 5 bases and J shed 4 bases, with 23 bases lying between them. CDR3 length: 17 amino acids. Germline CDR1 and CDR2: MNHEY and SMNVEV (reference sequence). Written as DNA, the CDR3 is TGTGCCAGCAGTCTCACAGGGCCGGTCAAAGAATCCTATGGCTACACCTTC. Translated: CASSLTGPVKESYGYTF.

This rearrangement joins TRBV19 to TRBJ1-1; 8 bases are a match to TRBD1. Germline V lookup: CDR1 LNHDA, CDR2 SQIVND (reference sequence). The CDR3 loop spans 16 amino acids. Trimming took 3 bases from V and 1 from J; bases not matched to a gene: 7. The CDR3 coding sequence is TGTGCCAGTAGTATGGACAGGGTATTGGGGAACACTGAAGCTTTCTTT. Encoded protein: CASSMDRVLGNTEAFF.

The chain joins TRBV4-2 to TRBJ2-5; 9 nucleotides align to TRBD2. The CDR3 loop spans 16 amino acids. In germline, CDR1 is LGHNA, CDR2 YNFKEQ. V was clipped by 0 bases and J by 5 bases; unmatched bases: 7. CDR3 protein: CASSQDHSGGGETQYF. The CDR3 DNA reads TGTGCCAGCAGCCAAGATCATAGCGGGGGTGGGGAGACCCAGTACTTC.

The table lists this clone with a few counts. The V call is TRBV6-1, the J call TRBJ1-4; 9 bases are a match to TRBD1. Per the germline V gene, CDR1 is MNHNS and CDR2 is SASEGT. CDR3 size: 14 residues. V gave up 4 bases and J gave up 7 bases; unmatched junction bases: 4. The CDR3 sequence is CASSVGQGFEKLFF. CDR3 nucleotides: TGTGCCAGCAGTGTGGGACAGGGTTTTGAAAAACTGTTTTTT.

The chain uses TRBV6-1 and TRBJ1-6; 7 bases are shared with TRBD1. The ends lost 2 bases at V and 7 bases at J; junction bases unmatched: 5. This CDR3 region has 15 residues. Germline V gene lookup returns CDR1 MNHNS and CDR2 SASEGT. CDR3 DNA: TGTGCCAGCAGTGAAAGTGGGACAGCGAATTCACCCCTCCACTTT. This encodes CASSESGTANSPLHF.

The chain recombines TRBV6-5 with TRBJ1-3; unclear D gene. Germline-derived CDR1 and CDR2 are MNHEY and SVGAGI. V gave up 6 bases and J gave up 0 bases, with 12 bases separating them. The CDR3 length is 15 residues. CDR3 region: CASRPGGLSGNTIYF. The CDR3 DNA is TGTGCCAGCAGACCCGGAGGACTCTCTGGAAACACCATATATTTT.

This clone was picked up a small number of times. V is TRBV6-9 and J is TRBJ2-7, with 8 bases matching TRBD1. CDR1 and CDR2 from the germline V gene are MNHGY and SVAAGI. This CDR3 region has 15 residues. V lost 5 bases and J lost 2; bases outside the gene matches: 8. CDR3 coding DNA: TGTGCCAGCAGTCCCGACAGGGGACACCCCTACGAGCAGTACTTC. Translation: CASSPDRGHPYEQYF.

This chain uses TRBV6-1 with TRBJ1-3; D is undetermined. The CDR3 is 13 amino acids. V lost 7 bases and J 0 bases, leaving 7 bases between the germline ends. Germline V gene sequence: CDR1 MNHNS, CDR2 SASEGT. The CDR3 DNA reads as TGTGCCAGCACTCCCGGCTCTGGAAACACCATATATTTT. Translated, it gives CASTPGSGNTIYF.

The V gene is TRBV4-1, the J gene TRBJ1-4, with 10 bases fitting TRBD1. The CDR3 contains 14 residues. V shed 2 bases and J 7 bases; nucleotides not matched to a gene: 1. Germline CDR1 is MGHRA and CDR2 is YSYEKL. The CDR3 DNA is TGCGCCAGCAGCCAAAGGACAGGGGGTGAAAAACTGTTTTTT. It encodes CASSQRTGGEKLFF.

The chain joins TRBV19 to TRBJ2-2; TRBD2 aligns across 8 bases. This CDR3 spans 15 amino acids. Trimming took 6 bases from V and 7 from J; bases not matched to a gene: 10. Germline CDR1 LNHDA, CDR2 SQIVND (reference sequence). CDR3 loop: CASRGEREYVGELFF. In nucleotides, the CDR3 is TGTGCCAGTAGAGGAGAGCGGGAGTATGTCGGGGAGCTGTTTTTT.

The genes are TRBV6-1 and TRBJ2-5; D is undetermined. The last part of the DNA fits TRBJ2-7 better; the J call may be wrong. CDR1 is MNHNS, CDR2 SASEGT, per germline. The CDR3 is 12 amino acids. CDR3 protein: CASIKNSYEQYF. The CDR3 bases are TGTGCCAGCATCAAAAATTCCTACGAGCAGTACTTC.

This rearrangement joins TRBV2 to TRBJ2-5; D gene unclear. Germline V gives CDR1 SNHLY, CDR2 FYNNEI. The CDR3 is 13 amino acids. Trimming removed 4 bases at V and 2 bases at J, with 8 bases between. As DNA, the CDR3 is TGTGCCAGCAGTGTCCTGCAGCAAGAGACCCAGTACTTC. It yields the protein CASSVLQQETQYF.

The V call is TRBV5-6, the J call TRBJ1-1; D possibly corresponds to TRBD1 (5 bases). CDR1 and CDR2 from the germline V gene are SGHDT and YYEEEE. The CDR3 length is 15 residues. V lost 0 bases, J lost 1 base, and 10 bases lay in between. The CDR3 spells CASSLAADKNTEAFF. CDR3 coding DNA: TGTGCCAGCAGCTTGGCCGCGGACAAGAACACTGAAGCTTTCTTT.

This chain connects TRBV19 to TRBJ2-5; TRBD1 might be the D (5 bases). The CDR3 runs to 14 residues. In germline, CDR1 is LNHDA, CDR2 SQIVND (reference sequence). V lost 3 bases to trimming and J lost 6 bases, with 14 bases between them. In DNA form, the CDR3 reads TGTGCCAGTAGTATCTTCGCAGGGAAGAAGACCCAGTACTTC. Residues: CASSIFAGKKTQYF.

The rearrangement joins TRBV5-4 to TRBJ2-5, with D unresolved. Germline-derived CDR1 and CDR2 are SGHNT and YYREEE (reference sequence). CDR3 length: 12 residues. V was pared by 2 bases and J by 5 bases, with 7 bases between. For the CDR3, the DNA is TGTGCCAGCAGCTTACCCGAGGAGACCCAGTACTTC. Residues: CASSLPEETQYF.

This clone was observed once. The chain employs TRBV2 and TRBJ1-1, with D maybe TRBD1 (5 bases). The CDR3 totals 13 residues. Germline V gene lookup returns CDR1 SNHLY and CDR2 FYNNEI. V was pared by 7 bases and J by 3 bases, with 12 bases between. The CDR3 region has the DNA TGTGCCAGCAACCGCAGGGTGGACACTGAAGCTTTCTTT. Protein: CASNRRVDTEAFF.

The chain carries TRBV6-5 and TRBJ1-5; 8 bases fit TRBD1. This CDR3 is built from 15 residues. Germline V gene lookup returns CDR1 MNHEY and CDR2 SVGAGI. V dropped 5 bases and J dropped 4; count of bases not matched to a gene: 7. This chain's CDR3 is CASSPQGAWNQPQHF. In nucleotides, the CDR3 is TGTGCCAGCAGTCCTCAGGGGGCATGGAATCAGCCCCAGCATTTT.

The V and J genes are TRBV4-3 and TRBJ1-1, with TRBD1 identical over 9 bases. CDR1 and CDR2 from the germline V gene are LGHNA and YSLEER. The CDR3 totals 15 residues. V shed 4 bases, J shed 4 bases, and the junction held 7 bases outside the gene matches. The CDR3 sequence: CASSPSSTGGTEAFF. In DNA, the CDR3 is TGCGCCAGCAGCCCAAGCTCGACAGGGGGCACTGAAGCTTTCTTT.

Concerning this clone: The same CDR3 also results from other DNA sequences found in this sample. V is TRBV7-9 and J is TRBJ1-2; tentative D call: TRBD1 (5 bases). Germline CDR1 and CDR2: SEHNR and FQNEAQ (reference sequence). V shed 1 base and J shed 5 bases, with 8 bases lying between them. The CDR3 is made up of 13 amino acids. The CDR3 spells CASSLGQGYGYTF. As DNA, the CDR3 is TGTGCCAGCAGCTTAGGTCAGGGATATGGCTACACCTTC.

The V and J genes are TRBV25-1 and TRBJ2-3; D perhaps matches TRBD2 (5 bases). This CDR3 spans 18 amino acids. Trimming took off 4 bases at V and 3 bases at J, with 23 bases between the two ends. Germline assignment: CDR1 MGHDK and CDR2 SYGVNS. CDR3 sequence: CASSALTVRSSGTDTQYF. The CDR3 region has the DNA TGTGCCAGCAGTGCGCTAACTGTCAGAAGCTCGGGGACAGATACGCAGTATTTT.

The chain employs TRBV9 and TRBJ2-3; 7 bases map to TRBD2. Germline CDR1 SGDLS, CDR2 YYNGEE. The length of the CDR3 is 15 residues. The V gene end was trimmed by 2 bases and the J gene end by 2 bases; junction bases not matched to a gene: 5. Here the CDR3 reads CASSVQAGITDTQYF. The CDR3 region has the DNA TGTGCCAGCAGCGTGCAAGCGGGAATCACAGATACGCAGTATTTT.

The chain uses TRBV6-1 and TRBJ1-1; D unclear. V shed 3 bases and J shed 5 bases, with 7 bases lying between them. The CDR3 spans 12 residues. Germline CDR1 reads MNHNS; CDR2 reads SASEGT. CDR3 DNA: TGTGCCAGCAGTGAGGCGGGGACTGAAGCTTTCTTT. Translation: CASSEAGTEAFF.

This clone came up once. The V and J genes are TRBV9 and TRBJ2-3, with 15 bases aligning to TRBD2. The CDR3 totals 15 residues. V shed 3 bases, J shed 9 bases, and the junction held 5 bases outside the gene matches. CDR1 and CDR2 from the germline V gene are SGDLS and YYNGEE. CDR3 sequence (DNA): TGTGCCAGCAGCGCGGGACTAGCGGGAGGTGAAACGCAGTATTTT. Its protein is CASSAGLAGGETQYF.

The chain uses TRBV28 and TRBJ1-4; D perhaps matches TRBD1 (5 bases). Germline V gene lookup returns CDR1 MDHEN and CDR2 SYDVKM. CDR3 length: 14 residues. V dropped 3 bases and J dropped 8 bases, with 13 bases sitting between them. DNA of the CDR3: TGTGCCAGCAGTTTGGGGGGTCAGAGGGAAAAACTGTTTTTT. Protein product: CASSLGGQREKLFF.

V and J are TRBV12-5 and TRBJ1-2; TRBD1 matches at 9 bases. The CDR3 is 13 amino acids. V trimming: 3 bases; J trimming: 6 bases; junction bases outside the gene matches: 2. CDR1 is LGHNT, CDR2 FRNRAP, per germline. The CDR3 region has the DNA TGTGCTAGTGGTTTACGGGACAGGGATGGCTACACCTTC. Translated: CASGLRDRDGYTF.

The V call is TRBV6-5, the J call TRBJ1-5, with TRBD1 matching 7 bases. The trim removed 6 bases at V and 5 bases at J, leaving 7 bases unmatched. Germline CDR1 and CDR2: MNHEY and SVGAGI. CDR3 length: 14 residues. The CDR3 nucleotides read TGTGCCAGCAGCCCAGACAGGGTCGATCAGCCCCAGCATTTT. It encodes CASSPDRVDQPQHF.

The CDR3 is CASSLGPGGNTGELFF. The CDR3 nucleotides are TGTGCCAGCAGCTTAGGACCGGGGGGAAACACCGGGGAGCTGTTTTTT. The V and J genes are TRBV13 and TRBJ2-2; 7 positions match TRBD2. In germline, CDR1 is PRHDT, CDR2 FYEKMQ (reference sequence). The CDR3 consists of 16 residues. The ends lost 0 bases at V and 2 bases at J; junction bases unmatched: 3.

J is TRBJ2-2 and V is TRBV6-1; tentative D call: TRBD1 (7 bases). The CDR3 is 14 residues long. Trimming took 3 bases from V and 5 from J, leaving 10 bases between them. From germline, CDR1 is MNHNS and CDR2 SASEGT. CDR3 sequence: CASSESGGTGELFF. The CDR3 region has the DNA TGTGCCAGCAGTGAGTCAGGGGGGACCGGGGAGCTGTTTTTT.